This is a list of T cell receptor beta chains from one sample in a study of blood T cell repertoires in COVID-19. The assay was immunoSEQ multiplex PCR, and TCRdb's table has in-frame clones only and misses some. This table has under 250,000 clones, 65% to 85% appearing once. Input material: peripheral blood. The receptors derive from a middle-aged man with acute or convalescent COVID-19. Each CDR3 is given with its conserved first and last residue. The order of the fields is V gene, clone size, J gene, D gene, CDR3 protein, CDR3 DNA. A D gene is named only where the DNA matches it firmly. Expanded clones get a size class; other rows say once, few or many, or leave the size out.

TRBV4-2	.	TRBJ2-7	TRBD2	CASSPSTSGQTYEQYF	TGTGCCAGCAGCCCTTCAACTAGCGGGCAAACCTACGAGCAGTACTTC
TRBV6-5	.	TRBJ2-4	.	CASSSSDIQYF	TGTGCCAGCAGTTCCAGTGACATTCAGTACTTC
TRBV28	.	TRBJ1-2	TRBD1	CASSPDREVGGYTF	TGTGCCAGCAGTCCCGACAGGGAGGTGGGCGGCTACACCTTC
TRBV18	.	TRBJ1-4	.	CASSPLPERGEKLFF	TGTGCCAGCTCACCACTTCCCGAACGGGGTGAAAAACTGTTTTTT
TRBV3-1/TRBV3-2	.	TRBJ1-1	.	CASSQRRGWSTEAFF	TGTGCCAGCAGCCAAAGGCGGGGATGGAGCACTGAAGCTTTCTTT
TRBV25-1	.	TRBJ2-1	TRBD1	CASSDSGGSSYNEQFF	TGTGCCAGCAGTGATTCAGGGGGTTCGAGTTACAATGAGCAGTTCTTC
TRBV19	.	TRBJ2-7	.	CARPDGQGYYEQYF	TGTGCCCGACCCGATGGCCAGGGTTACTACGAGCAGTACTTC
TRBV10-3	few	TRBJ1-1	TRBD1	CAISPSGGIRGTEAFF	TGTGCCATCAGTCCCTCAGGGGGCATCAGGGGCACTGAAGCTTTCTTT
TRBV6-5	large	TRBJ2-7	.	CASSLTQGYEQYF	TGTGCCAGCAGCCTAACACAGGGCTACGAGCAGTACTTC
TRBV3-1/TRBV3-2	.	TRBJ1-6	TRBD1	CASSQERDRYNSPLHF	TGTGCCAGCAGCCAAGAAAGGGACAGGTATAACTCACCCCTCCACTTT
TRBV29-1	.	TRBJ1-1	.	CSVKQGGNTEAFF	TGCAGCGTAAAACAGGGTGGGAACACTGAAGCTTTCTTT
TRBV13	.	TRBJ2-5	.	CASSALAEETQYF	TGTGCCAGCAGCGCCTTAGCGGAAGAGACCCAGTACTTC
TRBV19	.	TRBJ1-5	.	CASSPFSNQPQHF	TGTGCCAGTAGTCCCTTTAGCAATCAGCCCCAGCATTTT
TRBV28	once	TRBJ2-7	.	CASSLWGPSAHEQYF	TGTGCCAGCAGTTTATGGGGGCCCTCCGCCCACGAGCAGTACTTC
TRBV7-7	once	TRBJ2-7	.	CASSPTGLDGEQYF	TGTGCCAGCAGCCCAACCGGGTTAGACGGCGAGCAGTACTTC
TRBV11-2	.	TRBJ1-1	.	CASSLDRVEVAFF	TGTGCCAGCAGCTTAGACAGGGTTGAAGTTGCTTTCTTT
TRBV2	few	TRBJ2-1	TRBD1	CASKTGVIYNEQFF	TGTGCCAGCAAAACAGGGGTCATCTACAATGAGCAGTTCTTC
TRBV5-6	.	TRBJ2-2	TRBD2	CASSSIKVGGRATGELFF	TGTGCCAGCAGCTCGATTAAGGTCGGCGGGAGGGCCACCGGGGAGCTGTTTTTT
TRBV9	.	TRBJ1-4	.	CASSVTPAAPNEKLFF	TGTGCCAGCAGCGTAACCCCCGCGGCCCCTAATGAAAAACTGTTTTTT
TRBV5-1	.	TRBJ2-7	TRBD2	CASSPGTSFYEQYF	TGCGCCAGCAGCCCCGGGACTAGTTTCTACGAGCAGTACTTC
TRBV2	.	TRBJ1-2	TRBD1	CASSEEGAWYQGSNYGYTF	TGTGCCAGCAGTGAAGAGGGGGCGTGGTACCAGGGGAGTAACTATGGCTACACCTTC
TRBV2	.	TRBJ1-1	TRBD1	CASNLGQDEAFF	TGTGCCAGCAACCTGGGACAGGATGAAGCTTTCTTT
TRBV5-4	.	TRBJ1-6	.	CASSPGQTNSPLHF	TGTGCCAGCAGCCCAGGACAGACTAATTCACCCCTCCACTTT
TRBV29-1	.	TRBJ2-2	TRBD2	CSVATSGNTGELFF	TGCAGCGTTGCGACTAGCGGAAACACCGGGGAGCTGTTTTTT
TRBV4-2	once	TRBJ1-4	.	CASSPAGRAGLGEKLFF	TGTGCCAGCAGCCCAGCGGGCCGTGCTGGACTTGGTGAAAAACTGTTTTTT
TRBV9	.	TRBJ1-2	.	CASSVGANPNYGYTF	TGTGCCAGCAGCGTAGGGGCCAACCCTAACTATGGCTACACCTTC
TRBV2	.	TRBJ2-4	TRBD2	CASIRGEGRAKNIQYF	TGTGCCAGCATTCGGGGGGAGGGCCGGGCCAAAAACATTCAGTACTTC
TRBV7-9	.	TRBJ2-5	.	CASSLEQMGTQYF	TGTGCCAGCAGCTTAGAACAGATGGGGACCCAGTACTTC
TRBV3-1/TRBV3-2	.	TRBJ2-1	TRBD2	CASSRAGGPGNEQFF	TGTGCCAGCAGCCGAGCGGGAGGGCCGGGGAATGAGCAGTTCTTC
TRBV11-1	.	TRBJ2-2	.	CASSLLASLTGELFF	TGTGCCAGCAGCTTATTAGCTTCTCTAACCGGGGAGCTGTTTTTT